Listed below are T cell receptor beta chains from one sample, sequenced in a study of cytomegalovirus exposure and HLA in healthy donors. The protocol was immunoSEQ multiplex PCR, while the TCRdb copy is restricted to in-frame clones and leaves out a portion. The table records 150,000 to 180,000 clones, about 80% of them present only once. Material for sequencing was PBMCs. The receptor set was obtained from a man aged 25 to 40 in good health and CMV-seropositive. Both conserved end residues are part of each CDR3. The D gene is left open where the match is weak. Expanded clones are given a class, and other clones once, few, many or no size at all.

V gene: TRBV5-1; J gene: TRBJ2-7; D gene: TRBD1; clone size: -; CDR3 protein: CASSLRTGVEQYF; CDR3 DNA: TGCGCCAGCTCACTAAGGACAGGGGTCGAGCAGTACTTC
V gene: TRBV7-9; J gene: TRBJ2-3; D gene: TRBD2; clone size: few; CDR3 protein: CASSHNRLAGSTDTQYF; CDR3 DNA: TGTGCCAGCAGCCATAATCGACTAGCGGGAAGCACAGATACGCAGTATTTT
V gene: TRBV4-1; J gene: TRBJ1-1; D gene: -; clone size: -; CDR3 protein: CASSQDWPENTEAFF; CDR3 DNA: TGCGCCAGCAGCCAAGATTGGCCAGAGAACACTGAAGCTTTCTTT
V gene: TRBV7-6; J gene: TRBJ2-7; D gene: TRBD1; clone size: -; CDR3 protein: CASSLEGASSPNF; CDR3 DNA: TGTGCCAGCAGCTTAGAGGGGGCTAGCTCTCCAAACTTC
V gene: TRBV5-1; J gene: TRBJ1-1; D gene: TRBD1; clone size: -; CDR3 protein: CASSDRTGGNTEAFF; CDR3 DNA: TGCGCCAGCAGCGATAGGACAGGAGGGAACACTGAAGCTTTCTTT
V gene: TRBV19; J gene: TRBJ1-1; D gene: -; clone size: -; CDR3 protein: CASRTRGKTGTEAFF; CDR3 DNA: TGTGCCAGTAGGACCCGGGGGAAAACGGGCACTGAAGCTTTCTTT
V gene: TRBV13; J gene: TRBJ1-4; D gene: -; clone size: -; CDR3 protein: CASSSREGFANEKLFF; CDR3 DNA: TGTGCCAGCAGCTCCCGCGAGGGATTCGCAAATGAAAAACTGTTTTTT
V gene: TRBV15; J gene: TRBJ1-1; D gene: -; clone size: once; CDR3 protein: CATSRDREPPAFF; CDR3 DNA: TGTGCCACCAGCAGAGATCGGGAACCCCCGGCTTTCTTT
V gene: TRBV21-1; J gene: TRBJ1-2; D gene: -; clone size: -; CDR3 protein: CASSFSPDRGRLNGYTF; CDR3 DNA: TGTGCCAGCAGCTTCTCACCCGACAGGGGGCGTTTGAATGGCTACACCTTC
V gene: TRBV9; J gene: TRBJ2-2; D gene: -; clone size: -; CDR3 protein: CASSVTQGNTGELFF; CDR3 DNA: TGTGCCAGCAGCGTTACTCAGGGGAACACCGGGGAGCTGTTTTTT
V gene: TRBV29-1; J gene: TRBJ2-1; D gene: -; clone size: -; CDR3 protein: CSVEVPGYSSYNEQFF; CDR3 DNA: TGCAGCGTTGAAGTACCGGGGTACAGCTCCTACAATGAGCAGTTCTTC
V gene: TRBV27; J gene: TRBJ2-7; D gene: TRBD1; clone size: -; CDR3 protein: CASSAYRDRHHEQYF; CDR3 DNA: TGTGCCAGCAGTGCCTACCGGGACAGGCACCACGAGCAGTACTTC
V gene: TRBV4-2; J gene: TRBJ2-1; D gene: -; clone size: -; CDR3 protein: CASSQDILGEQFF; CDR3 DNA: TGTGCCAGCAGCCAAGATATCCTAGGTGAGCAGTTCTTC
V gene: TRBV28; J gene: TRBJ2-1; D gene: -; clone size: once; CDR3 protein: CASSLERYSYNEQFF; CDR3 DNA: TGTGCCAGCAGCTTGGAGCGGTACTCCTACAATGAGCAGTTCTTC
V gene: TRBV5-6; J gene: TRBJ1-5; D gene: TRBD1; clone size: -; CDR3 protein: CASSLGTGGNQPQHF; CDR3 DNA: TGTGCCAGCAGCTTGGGGACAGGGGGTAATCAGCCCCAGCATTTT
V gene: TRBV19; J gene: TRBJ2-7; D gene: TRBD1; clone size: -; CDR3 protein: CASSLGTGGTSYEQYF; CDR3 DNA: TGTGCCAGTAGCCTCGGGACAGGGGGTACCTCCTACGAGCAGTACTTC
V gene: TRBV28; J gene: TRBJ2-2; D gene: TRBD1; clone size: once; CDR3 protein: CASSPGDSENTGELFF; CDR3 DNA: TGTGCCAGCAGCCCTGGGGACAGCGAGAACACCGGGGAGCTGTTTTTT
V gene: TRBV5-1; J gene: TRBJ1-4; D gene: -; clone size: few; CDR3 protein: CASSLGTAENEKLFF; CDR3 DNA: TGCGCCAGCAGCTTGGGGACAGCTGAAAATGAAAAACTGTTTTTT
V gene: TRBV7-9; J gene: TRBJ1-5; D gene: -; clone size: -; CDR3 protein: CASSPQANSPQHF; CDR3 DNA: TGTGCCAGCAGCCCCCAGGCTAATTCGCCCCAGCATTTT
V gene: TRBV11-2; J gene: TRBJ2-7; D gene: -; clone size: -; CDR3 protein: CASSPGDRNAEQYF; CDR3 DNA: TGTGCCAGCAGCCCAGGGGACCGTAACGCCGAGCAGTACTTC
V gene: TRBV7-3; J gene: TRBJ2-1; D gene: -; clone size: -; CDR3 protein: CASRINRNSEQFF; CDR3 DNA: TGTGCCAGCAGGATAAACAGGAATTCTGAGCAGTTCTTC
V gene: TRBV6-4; J gene: TRBJ2-1; D gene: -; clone size: -; CDR3 protein: CASSETDNEQFF; CDR3 DNA: TGTGCCAGCAGTGAGACTGACAATGAGCAGTTCTTC
V gene: TRBV5-1; J gene: TRBJ2-5; D gene: TRBD1; clone size: -; CDR3 protein: CASSSNHGTGREQYF; CDR3 DNA: TGCGCCAGCAGCTCTAACCACGGGACAGGGAGAGAGCAGTACTTC
V gene: TRBV4-1; J gene: TRBJ2-5; D gene: TRBD2; clone size: few; CDR3 protein: CASSQGPGLAGNQETQYF; CDR3 DNA: TGCGCCAGCAGCCAAGGCCCCGGACTAGCGGGCAACCAAGAGACCCAGTACTTC
V gene: TRBV7-6; J gene: TRBJ1-1; D gene: -; clone size: -; CDR3 protein: CASSLEGGDAFF; CDR3 DNA: TGTGCCAGCAGCTTAGAGGGAGGGGACGCTTTCTTT
V gene: TRBV5-1; J gene: TRBJ2-7; D gene: -; clone size: -; CDR3 protein: CASSSQGKGYEQYF; CDR3 DNA: TGCGCCAGCAGCTCCCAGGGGAAGGGTTACGAGCAGTACTTC
V gene: TRBV6-5; J gene: TRBJ2-4; D gene: -; clone size: -; CDR3 protein: CASSTVESGKNIQYF; CDR3 DNA: TGTGCCAGCAGTACTGTAGAGAGTGGCAAAAACATTCAGTACTTC
V gene: TRBV12-5; J gene: TRBJ2-4; D gene: TRBD1; clone size: -; CDR3 protein: CASSTGSKNIQYF; CDR3 DNA: TGTGCTAGCTCGACAGGGTCCAAAAACATTCAGTACTTC